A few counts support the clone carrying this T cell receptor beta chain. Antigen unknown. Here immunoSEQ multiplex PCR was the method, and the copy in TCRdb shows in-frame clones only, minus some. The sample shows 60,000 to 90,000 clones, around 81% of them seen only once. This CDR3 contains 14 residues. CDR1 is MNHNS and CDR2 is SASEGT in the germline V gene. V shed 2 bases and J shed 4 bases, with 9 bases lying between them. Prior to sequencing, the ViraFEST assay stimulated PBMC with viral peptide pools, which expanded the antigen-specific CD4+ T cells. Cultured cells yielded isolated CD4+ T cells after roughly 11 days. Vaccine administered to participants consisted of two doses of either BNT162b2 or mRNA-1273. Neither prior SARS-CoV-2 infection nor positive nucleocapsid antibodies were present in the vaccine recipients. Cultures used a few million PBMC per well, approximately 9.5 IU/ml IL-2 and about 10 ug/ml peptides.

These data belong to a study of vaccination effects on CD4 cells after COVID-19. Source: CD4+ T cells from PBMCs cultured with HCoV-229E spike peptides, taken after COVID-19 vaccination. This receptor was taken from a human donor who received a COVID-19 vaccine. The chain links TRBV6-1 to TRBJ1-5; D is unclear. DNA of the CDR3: TGTGCCAGCAGTGAACTCTCCGCGAATCAGCCCCAGCATTTT. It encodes CASSELSANQPQHF.